This TCR beta chain was obtained from a study of blood T cell repertoires in COVID-19. Original methodology: Estimates of nucleated cell counts were drawn from the amplification of reference gene primers. The data were produced by immunoSEQ multiplex PCR, yet TCRdb's version contains in-frame clones alone and is incomplete. D and trimming were read from the DNA, whereas the V and J calls and clone size are those reported in that table. Of about 91,000 clones in the sample, 75% to 85% were seen once. Germline assignment: CDR1 MNHEY and CDR2 SVGAGI. There are 15 residues in the CDR3. V was clipped by 0 bases and J by 7 bases; unmatched bases: 6.

This sequence joins TRBV6-5 and TRBJ2-1; 7 nucleotides agree with TRBD1. The sequence derives from a woman at least 80 years old with acute or convalescent COVID-19. Material: peripheral blood. The CDR3 coding sequence is TGTGCCAGCAGTTACTCCGAAGACAGGGCGAATGAGCAGTTCTTC. Amino acids: CASSYSEDRANEQFF.